The text below deals with one T cell receptor (beta chain). Its antigen is currently unknown. A clone one base away is much larger, so this may be a read error. This CDR3 is missing its conserved last phenylalanine or tryptophan, likely due to a read error. This sample is part of a study of post-analysis software for immune sequencing data. Findings of the study overall: Controls had lower frequencies than patients of four or five TRBV segments, which included TRBV5-6, TRBV5-1 and TRBV20-1.

Trimming removed 5 bases at V and 4 bases at J, with 7 bases between. The CDR3 contains 12 residues. Unique molecular identifiers were built into the TCR beta cDNA libraries. About 500,000 cDNA molecules were obtained per 1 to 10 million input T cells. TCRdb reprocessed the PCR reads via MiXCR and lists one record per CDR3 protein. The sample has about half a million distinct CDR3 sequences, around a third seen once; the top ten hold approximately 6%. The sequenced sample consisted of blood. The chain links TRBV12-3 or TRBV12-4 to TRBJ2-3, with D possibly called TRBD1 or TRBD2 (5 bases each). This clonotype was obtained from a girl aged 2-17 years with multiple sclerosis. The CDR3 sequence: CASSPGPDTQYS. DNA of the CDR3: TGTGCCAGCAGTCCGGGACCAGATACGCAGTATTCT.